The rows below give T cell receptor beta chains drawn from one sample of a study of T cells in Graves' hyperthyroidism and ophthalmopathy. TCRdb fed the multiplex PCR reads into MiXCR, producing one record per CDR3 protein. This table holds approximately 400,000 distinct CDR3 sequences, roughly 15% found once. Sequencing was done on a sample of blood. The receptors derive from a woman aged 25-40 years with Graves' ophthalmopathy. Both conserved end residues are part of each CDR3. A D gene is named only where the DNA matches it firmly. The size field is filled for only some rows; it gives once, few, many or a size class.

>TRBV3-1|many|TRBJ2-2|TRBD2|14
TGTGCCAGCAGCCCGGGACTAGCGGCCGGGGAGCTGTTTTTT
CASSPGLAAGELFF
>TRBV5-1|many|TRBJ1-1|NA|14
TGCGCCAGCAGCTTCGGGGGAGTGAACACTGAAGCTTTCTTT
CASSFGGVNTEAFF
>TRBV7-2|many|TRBJ2-5|TRBD2|15
TGTGCCAGCAGCTTAACTAGCGGGGGGGGCGGGACCCAGTACTTC
CASSLTSGGGGTQYF
>TRBV4-1|NA|TRBJ2-5|TRBD2|17
TGCGCCAGCAGCCACGGGCTAGCGGGGGGGAATCAAGAGACCCAGTACTTC
CASSHGLAGGNQETQYF
>TRBV6-1|few|TRBJ2-2|NA|15
TGTGCCAGCAGTCCCCCGCGAGGGGCGTCCGGGGAGCTGTTTTTT
CASSPPRGASGELFF
>TRBV5-5|many|TRBJ2-3|NA|13
TGTGCCAGCAGATATAGTTCTGCAGATACGCAGTATTTT
CASRYSSADTQYF
>TRBV15|many|TRBJ1-2|NA|16
TGTGCCACCAGCAGAGAGTACCGGGGAACTAACTATGGCTACACCTTC
CATSREYRGTNYGYTF
>TRBV7-9|many|TRBJ1-1|NA|16
TGTGCCAGCAGCTCGGACAGCTTCGGGGGGGGGATTGAAGCTTTCTTT
CASSSDSFGGGIEAFF
>TRBV27|many|TRBJ1-4|TRBD1|14
TGTGCCAGCAGTTCCTCGACAGGGGTCCCTCGACTGTTTTTT
CASSSSTGVPRLFF
>TRBV5-1|NA|TRBJ2-1|NA|13
TGCGCCAGCAGCTTGGTAGGCATCGACGAGCAGTTCTTC
CASSLVGIDEQFF
>TRBV12-3/TRBV12-4|NA|TRBJ1-4|NA|17
TGTGCCAGCAGTTTAACGCCGGGTGGAAGTTCTAATGAAAAACTGTTTTTT
CASSLTPGGSSNEKLFF
>TRBV7-6|few|TRBJ1-1|TRBD1|15
TGTGCCAGCAGCTTAGCTTCAGGGGGCGCTTCTGAAGCTTTCTTT
CASSLASGGASEAFF
>TRBV3-1|once|TRBJ2-5|TRBD2|15
TGTGCCAGCAGCCAGGTCGGGGGGGCCGGAGAGACCCAGTACTTC
CASSQVGGAGETQYF
>TRBV9|NA|TRBJ2-7|TRBD2|15
TGTGCCAGCAGCGTAGGTGGGGACTACCCCTACGAGCAGTACTTC
CASSVGGDYPYEQYF
>TRBV6-1|many|TRBJ1-5|NA|16
TGTGCCAGCAGTATTTCCAGGATGAACAGCAATCAGCCCCAGCATTTT
CASSISRMNSNQPQHF
>TRBV20-1|many|TRBJ2-2|NA|14
TGCAGTGCTAGACCACCGGGGTGGGGCGGGGAGCTGTTTTTT
CSARPPGWGGELFF
>TRBV18|many|TRBJ2-3|NA|12
TGTGCCAGCCGAGCCAGGGGCGATACGCAGTATTTT
CASRARGDTQYF
>TRBV7-8|many|TRBJ2-1|NA|15
TGTGCCAGCAGCTGGACCCGGGACAACGGATATGAGCAGTTCTTC
CASSWTRDNGYEQFF
>TRBV20-1|many|TRBJ2-5|NA|14
TGCAGTGCTAGGCAAGAAGGGGCCGGTGAGACCCAGTACTTC
CSARQEGAGETQYF
>TRBV9|few|TRBJ1-2|NA|19
TGTGCCAGCAGCGTAGAAGACGGAGAGGCCAACCCTTATAACTATGGCTACACCTTC
CASSVEDGEANPYNYGYTF
>TRBV7-2|many|TRBJ2-3|TRBD1|15
TGTGCCAGCAGCCCGGACAGGGGGCGCACAGATACGCAGTATTTT
CASSPDRGRTDTQYF
>TRBV30|many|TRBJ2-5|NA|15
TGTGCCTGGAGTTTGGCTCAGGGGACCGGTGAGACCCAGTACTTC
CAWSLAQGTGETQYF
>TRBV30|many|TRBJ2-6|TRBD2|15
TGTGCCTGGAGTGCGGGGGGAACTGGGGCCAACGTCCTGACTTTC
CAWSAGGTGANVLTF
>TRBV28|NA|TRBJ1-1|NA|16
TGTGCCAGCAGTTTAGTACGACAGAGGTCGAACACTGAAGCTTTCTTT
CASSLVRQRSNTEAFF
>TRBV12-5|many|TRBJ1-1|NA|12
TGTGCTAGTGCGCTGGGGAACACTGAAGCTTTCTTT
CASALGNTEAFF
>TRBV12-3/TRBV12-4|many|TRBJ2-5|TRBD1|14
TGTGCCAGCAGTCCCCAGGGGGCTTTGGAGACCCAGTACTTC
CASSPQGALETQYF
>TRBV7-3|NA|TRBJ2-3|NA|16
TGTGCCAGCAGCGGACACAAGGGCGGGGGCCCAGATACGCAGTATTTT
CASSGHKGGGPDTQYF
>TRBV11-2|many|TRBJ2-5|TRBD1|14
TGTGCCAGCAGCGCAAGACAGGGGCGAGAGACCCAGTACTTC
CASSARQGRETQYF